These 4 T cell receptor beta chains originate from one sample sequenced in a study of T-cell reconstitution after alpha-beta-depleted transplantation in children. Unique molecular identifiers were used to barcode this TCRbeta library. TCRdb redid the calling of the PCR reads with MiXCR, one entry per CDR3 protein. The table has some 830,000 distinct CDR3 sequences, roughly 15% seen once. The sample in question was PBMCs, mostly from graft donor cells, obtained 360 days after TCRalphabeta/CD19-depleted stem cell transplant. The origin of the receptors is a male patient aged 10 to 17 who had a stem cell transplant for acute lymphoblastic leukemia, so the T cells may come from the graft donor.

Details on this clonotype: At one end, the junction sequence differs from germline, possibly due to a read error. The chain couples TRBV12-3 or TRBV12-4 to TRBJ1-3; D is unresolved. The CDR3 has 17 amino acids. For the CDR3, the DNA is TGTGCCAGCAGTCTGGATGTACCCACTCCCTCTGGAAACACCATATGTTTT. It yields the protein CASSLDVPTPSGNTICF.

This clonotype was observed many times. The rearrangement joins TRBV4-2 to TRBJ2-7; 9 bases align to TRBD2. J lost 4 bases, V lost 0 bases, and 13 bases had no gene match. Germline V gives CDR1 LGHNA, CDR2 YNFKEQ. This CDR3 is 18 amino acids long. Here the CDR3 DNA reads TGTGCCAGCAGCCAAGATTTGGGGCTAGCGGGGACGGAATACGAGCAGTACTTC. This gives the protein CASSQDLGLAGTEYEQYF.

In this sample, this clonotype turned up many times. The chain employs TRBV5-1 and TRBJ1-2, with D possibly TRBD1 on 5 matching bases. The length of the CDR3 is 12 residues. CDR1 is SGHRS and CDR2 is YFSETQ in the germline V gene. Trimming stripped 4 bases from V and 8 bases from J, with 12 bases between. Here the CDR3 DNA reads TGCGCCAGCAGCCTCGGGGGTAGCGGCTACACCTTC. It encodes CASSLGGSGYTF. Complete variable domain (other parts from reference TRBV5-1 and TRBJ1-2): KAGVTQTPRYLIKTRGQQVTLSCSPISGHRSVSWYQQTPGQGLQFLFEYFSETQRNKGNFPGRFSGRQFSNSRSEMNVSTLELGDSALYLCASSLGGSGYTFGSGTRLTVV.

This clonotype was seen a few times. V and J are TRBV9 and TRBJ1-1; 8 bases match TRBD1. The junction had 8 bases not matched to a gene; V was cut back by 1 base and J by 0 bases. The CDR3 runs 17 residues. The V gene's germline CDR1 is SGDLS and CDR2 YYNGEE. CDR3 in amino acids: CASSVSWQGALNTEAFF. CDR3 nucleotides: TGTGCCAGCAGCGTAAGTTGGCAGGGGGCTTTGAACACTGAAGCTTTCTTT. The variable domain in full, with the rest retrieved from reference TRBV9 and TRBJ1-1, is DSGVTQTPKHLITATGQRVTLRCSPRSGDLSVYWYQQSLDQGLQFLIQYYNGEERAKGNILERFSAQQFPDLHSELNLSSLELGDSALYFCASSVSWQGALNTEAFFGQGTRLTVV.